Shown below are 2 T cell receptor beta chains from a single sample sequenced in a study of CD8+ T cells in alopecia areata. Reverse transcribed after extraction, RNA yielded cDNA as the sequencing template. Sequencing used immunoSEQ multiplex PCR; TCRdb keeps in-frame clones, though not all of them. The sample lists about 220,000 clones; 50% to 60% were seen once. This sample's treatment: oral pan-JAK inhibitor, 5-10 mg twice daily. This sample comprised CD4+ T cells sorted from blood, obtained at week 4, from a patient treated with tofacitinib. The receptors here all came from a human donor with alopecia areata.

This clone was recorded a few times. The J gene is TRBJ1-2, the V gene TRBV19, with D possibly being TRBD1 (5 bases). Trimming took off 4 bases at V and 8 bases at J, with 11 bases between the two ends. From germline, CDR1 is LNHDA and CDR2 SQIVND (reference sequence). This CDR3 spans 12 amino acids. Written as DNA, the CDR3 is TGTGCCAGTAGTACCTGGGACCTAGGCTACACCTTC. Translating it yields CASSTWDLGYTF.

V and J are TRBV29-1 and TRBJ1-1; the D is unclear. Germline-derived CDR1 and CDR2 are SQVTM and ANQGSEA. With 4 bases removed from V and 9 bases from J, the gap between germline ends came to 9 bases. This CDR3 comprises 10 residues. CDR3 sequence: CSVVGQKAFF. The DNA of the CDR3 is TGCAGCGTTGTTGGGCAGAAAGCTTTCTTT.